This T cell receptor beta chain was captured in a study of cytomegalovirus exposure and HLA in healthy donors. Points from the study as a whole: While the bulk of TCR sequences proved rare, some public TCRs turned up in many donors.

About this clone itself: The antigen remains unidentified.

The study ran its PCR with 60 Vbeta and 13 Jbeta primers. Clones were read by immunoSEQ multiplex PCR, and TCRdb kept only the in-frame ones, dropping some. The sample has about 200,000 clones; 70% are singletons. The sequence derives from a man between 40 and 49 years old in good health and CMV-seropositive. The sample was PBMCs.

The CDR3 spells CASSLEVAGLREQYF. The CDR3, as DNA: TGTGCCAGCAGCTTAGAAGTAGCAGGGCTACGCGAGCAGTACTTC. This chain joins TRBV7-6 and TRBJ2-7, with a possible D match to TRBD1 (5 bases). Germline values: CDR1 SGHVS, CDR2 FNYEAQ. The CDR3 contains 15 residues. V lost 1 base and J 6 bases, leaving 16 bases between the germline ends.